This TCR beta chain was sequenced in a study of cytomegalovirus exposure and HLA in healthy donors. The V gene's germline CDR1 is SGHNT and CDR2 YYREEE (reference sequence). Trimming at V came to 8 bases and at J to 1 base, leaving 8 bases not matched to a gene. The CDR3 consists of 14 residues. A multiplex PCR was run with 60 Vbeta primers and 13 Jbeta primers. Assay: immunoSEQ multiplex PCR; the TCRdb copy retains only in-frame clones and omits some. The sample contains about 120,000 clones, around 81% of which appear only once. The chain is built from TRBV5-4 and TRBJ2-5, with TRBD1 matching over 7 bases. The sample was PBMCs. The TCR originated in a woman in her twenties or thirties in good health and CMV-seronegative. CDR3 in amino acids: CASTSRDSQETQYF. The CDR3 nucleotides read TGTGCCAGTACCTCCCGGGACAGCCAAGAGACCCAGTACTTC.